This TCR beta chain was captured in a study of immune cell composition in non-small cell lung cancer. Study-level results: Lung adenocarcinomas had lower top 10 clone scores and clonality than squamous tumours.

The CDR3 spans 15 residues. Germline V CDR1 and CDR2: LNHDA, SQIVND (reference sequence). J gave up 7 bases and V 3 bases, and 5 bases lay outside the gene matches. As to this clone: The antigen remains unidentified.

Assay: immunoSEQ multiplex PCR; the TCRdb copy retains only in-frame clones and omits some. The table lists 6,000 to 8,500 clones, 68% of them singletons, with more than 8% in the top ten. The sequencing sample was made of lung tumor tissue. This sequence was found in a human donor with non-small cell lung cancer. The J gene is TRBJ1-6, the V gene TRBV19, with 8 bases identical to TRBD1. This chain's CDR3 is CASSMGQARNSPLHF. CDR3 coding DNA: TGTGCCAGTAGTATGGGACAGGCGAGGAATTCACCCCTCCACTTT.